This TCR beta chain was sequenced for a study of cytomegalovirus exposure and HLA in healthy donors. Across the study: The 550 to 800 first-cohort repertoires and the roughly 130 validation repertoires shared the same platform, a later analysis reported. General study results and limits: Listed as cytomegalovirus-associated were 150 or so TCR beta chains. Rarity marked most TCR sequences, yet some public TCRs occurred in many donors.

The donors were in the roughly 130-subject validation cohort, distinct from the roughly 700-subject first cohort. Worth noting for this clone: Its antigen is unidentified.

Profiled with immunoSEQ multiplex PCR; TCRdb holds only in-frame clones, not every one. Here the sample spans 200,000 to 250,000 clones, over 75% being singletons. The receptor's source is a man younger than 30 in good health and CMV-seropositive. Sequenced: PBMCs.

In DNA form, the CDR3 reads TGTGCCAGCTGTCGGGGTAATAAAGCGAACACCGGGGAGCTGTTTTTT. Translating it yields CASCRGNKANTGELFF. This chain joins TRBV9 and TRBJ2-2; weak D call: TRBD2 (5 bases). Germline CDR1 is SGDLS and CDR2 is YYNGEE. The CDR3 runs 16 residues. V lost 7 bases and J 0 bases, leaving 16 bases between the germline ends.